The clone carrying this TCR beta chain has ten or more counts. What it recognizes is unknown. Germline CDR1 reads SNHLY; CDR2 reads FYNNEI. The CDR3 has 14 amino acids. The germline V and J ends were trimmed by 2 bases and 1 base, with 5 bases remaining between them. The data derive from a study of regulatory T cells in long-lasting Graves disease. Study results and caveats: Clonotypes that were public and shared totalled fewer than 3,500 in persistent patients versus roughly 1,000 in new patients. Persistent disease was associated with favored TRBV28 usage and with favored use of TRBJ1-2 and TRBJ2-5.

Time point defined: persistent/refractory GD, antithyroid drugs over 5 years with positive TRAb. Preparation of the TCR library used RNA extracted from PBMCs. Patients hailed from an endocrinology department in Xi'an, China. TCR beta libraries were built with iRepertoire HTBI primers and Arm-PCR of CDR3 regions. Original analysis: Identification of gene segments yielded 60 or so TRBV and 14 TRBJ across samples. TCRdb itself ran the multiplex PCR reads through MiXCR, one entry per CDR3 protein. What appears here as the V and J calls and clone size reflects TCRdb's work, not the paper's. The data hold a few hundred thousand distinct CDR3 sequences, with approximately 25% observed a single time.

The chain joins TRBV2 to TRBJ2-2; no clear D gene. The input for sequencing was peripheral blood mononuclear cells (PBMCs), taken when the disease was refractory, from a patient treated with antithyroid drugs. The sequence was obtained from a middle-aged woman with Graves disease. The CDR3 region is CASSEPGNTGELFF. For the CDR3, the DNA is TGTGCCAGCAGTGAACCAGGGAACACCGGGGAGCTGTTTTTT.